This T cell receptor (beta chain) is from a study of T cell changes during pregnancy in multiple sclerosis. Trimming removed 2 bases from V and 4 bases from J; junction bases left unmatched: 4. The CDR3 totals 15 residues. Germline CDR1 is SGHDT and CDR2 is YYEEEE. Profiling relied on immunoSEQ multiplex PCR, and the TCRdb table lists in-frame clones only, not all of them. The table has 50,000 to 70,000 clones, 91% seen once. The rearrangement links TRBV5-6 to TRBJ1-2; 11 positions agree with TRBD1. Sequencing was performed on peripheral blood, taken after pregnancy. The source of this sequence is a female donor in good health, enrolled as a control in a pregnancy study. The CDR3 nucleotides read TGTGCCAGCAGCTTCACCGGGACAGGGGGCTATGGCTACACCTTC. This translates into CASSFTGTGGYGYTF.